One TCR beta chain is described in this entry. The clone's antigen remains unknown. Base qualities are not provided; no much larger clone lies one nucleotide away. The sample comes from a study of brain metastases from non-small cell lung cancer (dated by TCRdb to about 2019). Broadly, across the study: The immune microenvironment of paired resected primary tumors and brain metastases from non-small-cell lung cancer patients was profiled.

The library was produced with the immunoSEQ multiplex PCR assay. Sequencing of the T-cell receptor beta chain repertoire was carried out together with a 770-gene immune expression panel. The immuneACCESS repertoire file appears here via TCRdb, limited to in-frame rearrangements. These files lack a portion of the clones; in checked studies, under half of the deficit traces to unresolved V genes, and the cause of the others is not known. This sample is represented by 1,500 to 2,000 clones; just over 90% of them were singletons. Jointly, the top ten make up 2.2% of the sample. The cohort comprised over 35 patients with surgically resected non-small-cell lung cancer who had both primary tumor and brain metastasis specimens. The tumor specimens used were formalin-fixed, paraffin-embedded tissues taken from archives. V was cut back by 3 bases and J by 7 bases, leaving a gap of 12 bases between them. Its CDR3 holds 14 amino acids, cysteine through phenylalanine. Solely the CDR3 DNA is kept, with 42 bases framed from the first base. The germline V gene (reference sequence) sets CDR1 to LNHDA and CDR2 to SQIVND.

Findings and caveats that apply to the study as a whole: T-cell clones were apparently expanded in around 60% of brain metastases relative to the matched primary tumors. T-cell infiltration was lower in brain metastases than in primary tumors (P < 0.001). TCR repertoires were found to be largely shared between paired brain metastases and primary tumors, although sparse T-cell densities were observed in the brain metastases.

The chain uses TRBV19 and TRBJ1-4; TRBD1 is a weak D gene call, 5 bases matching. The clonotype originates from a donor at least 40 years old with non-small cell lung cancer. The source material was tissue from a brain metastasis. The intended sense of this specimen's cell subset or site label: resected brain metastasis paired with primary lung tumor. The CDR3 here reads CASSIGGIREKLFF. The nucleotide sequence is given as TGTGCCAGTAGTATTGGGGGTATCCGTGAAAAACTGTTTTTT.